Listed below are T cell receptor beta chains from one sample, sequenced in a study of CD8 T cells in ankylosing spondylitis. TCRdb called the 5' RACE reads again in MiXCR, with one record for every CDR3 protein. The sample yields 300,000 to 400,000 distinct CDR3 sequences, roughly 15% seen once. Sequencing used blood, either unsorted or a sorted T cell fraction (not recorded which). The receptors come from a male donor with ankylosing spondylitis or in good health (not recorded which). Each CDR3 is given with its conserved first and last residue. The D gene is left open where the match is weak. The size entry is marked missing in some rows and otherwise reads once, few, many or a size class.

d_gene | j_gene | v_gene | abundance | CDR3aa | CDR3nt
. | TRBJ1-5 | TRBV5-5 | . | CASSHQSGTGSGQPQHF | TGTGCCAGCAGCCATCAATCCGGCACAGGGTCGGGTCAGCCCCAGCATTTT
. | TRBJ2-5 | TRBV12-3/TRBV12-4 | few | CASSLAWGAGETQYF | TGTGCCAGCAGTTTAGCATGGGGGGCCGGGGAGACCCAGTACTTC
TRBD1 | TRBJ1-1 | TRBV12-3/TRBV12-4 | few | CASRWPGQGNTEAFF | TGTGCCAGCAGATGGCCGGGACAGGGGAACACTGAAGCTTTCTTT
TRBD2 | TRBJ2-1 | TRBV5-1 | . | CASSTRGVAGAGEQFF | TGCGCCAGCAGCACCCGCGGGGTAGCGGGAGCGGGGGAGCAGTTCTTC
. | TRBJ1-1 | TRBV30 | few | CAWDGGGRAFF | TGTGCCTGGGATGGGGGGGGGCGGGCTTTCTTT
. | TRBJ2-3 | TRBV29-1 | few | CSVSTGGDTQYF | TGCAGCGTTTCGACTGGGGGAGATACGCAGTATTTT
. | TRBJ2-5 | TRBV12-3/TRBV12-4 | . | CASRLMITGTQYF | TGTGCCAGCAGGTTGATGATAACCGGGACCCAGTACTTC
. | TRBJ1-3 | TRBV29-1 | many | CSVGDTYSGNTIYF | TGCAGCGTTGGGGACACCTACTCTGGAAACACCATATATTTT
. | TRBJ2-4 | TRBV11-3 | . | CASSLGPLEAKNIQYF | TGTGCCAGCAGCTTAGGTCCCCTTGAAGCCAAAAACATTCAGTACTTC
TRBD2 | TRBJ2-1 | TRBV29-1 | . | CSGGTSQYNEQFF | TGCAGCGGCGGGACTAGCCAGTACAATGAGCAGTTCTTC
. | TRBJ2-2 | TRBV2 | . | CASSEARGTGELFF | TGTGCCAGCAGTGAAGCTCGGGGGACCGGGGAGCTGTTTTTT
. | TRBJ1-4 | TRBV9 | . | CASSLTGQLNEKLFF | TGTGCCAGCAGTCTTACAGGACAACTAAATGAAAAACTGTTTTTT
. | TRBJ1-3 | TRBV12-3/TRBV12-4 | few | CASSPLTARSGNTIYF | TGTGCCAGCAGTCCCCTTACAGCGCGCTCTGGAAACACCATATATTTT
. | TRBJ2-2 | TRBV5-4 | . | CASSLAGTRSTGELFF | TGTGCCAGCAGCTTGGCCGGGACCCGATCCACCGGGGAGCTGTTTTTT
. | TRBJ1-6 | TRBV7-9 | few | CASSRTDSPLHF | TGTGCCAGCAGCCGGACAGATTCACCCCTCCACTTT
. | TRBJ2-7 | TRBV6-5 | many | CASSYSLVPVAYEQYF | TGTGCCAGCAGTTACTCGCTGGTCCCGGTCGCCTACGAGCAGTACTTC
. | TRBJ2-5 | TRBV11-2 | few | CASSFEPGVGTQYF | TGTGCCAGCAGCTTCGAACCCGGCGTGGGGACCCAGTACTTC
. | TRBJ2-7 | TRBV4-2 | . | CASSQDLGSSSYEQYF | TGTGCCAGCAGCCAAGATCTCGGCTCATCCTCCTACGAGCAGTACTTC
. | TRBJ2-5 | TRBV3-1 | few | CASSQPFQWAAQETQYF | TGTGCCAGCAGCCAACCTTTTCAGTGGGCAGCCCAAGAGACCCAGTACTTC
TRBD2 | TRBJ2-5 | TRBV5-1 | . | CASRKTSGGETQYF | TGCGCCAGCAGGAAAACTAGCGGAGGAGAGACCCAGTACTTC
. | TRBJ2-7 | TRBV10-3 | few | CAISEPSPPRSYEQYF | TGTGCCATCAGTGAGCCATCCCCACCGCGGTCCTACGAGCAGTACTTC
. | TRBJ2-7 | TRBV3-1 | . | CASSQAWGRPYEQYF | TGTGCCAGCAGCCAAGCCTGGGGCAGGCCCTACGAGCAGTACTTC
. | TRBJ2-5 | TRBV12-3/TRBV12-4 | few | CASSFNIGGPETQYF | TGTGCCAGCAGTTTTAATATCGGTGGACCAGAGACCCAGTACTTC
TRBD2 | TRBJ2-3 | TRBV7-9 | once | CASSLGGGQLSDTQYF | TGTGCCAGCAGCTTAGGCGGGGGGCAGCTCTCAGATACGCAGTATTTT
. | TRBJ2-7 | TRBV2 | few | CASSEFGGGHYEQYF | TGTGCCAGCAGTGAATTCGGAGGAGGTCACTACGAGCAGTACTTC
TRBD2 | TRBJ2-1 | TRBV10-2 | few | CASKLAGDSYNEQFF | TGCGCCAGCAAACTAGCGGGAGACTCCTACAATGAGCAGTTCTTC
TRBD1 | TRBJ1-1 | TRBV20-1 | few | CSARGGAGNTEAFF | TGCAGTGCCAGAGGGGGCGCGGGGAACACTGAAGCTTTCTTT